The following is a TCR beta chain sequence with its context. This sample was included in a study of cytomegalovirus exposure and HLA in healthy donors. 60 Vbeta and 13 Jbeta primers were used in PCR. Sequencing was performed with immunoSEQ multiplex PCR; in TCRdb, only in-frame clones are kept and a portion is missing. Of about 110,000 clones listed, around 75% are singletons. This CDR3 has 14 amino acids. Germline CDR1 and CDR2: MDHEN and SYDVKM. Trimming removed 5 bases from V and 2 bases from J; junction bases left unmatched: 6. This TCR derives from a female donor in good health and CMV-seronegative. This chain links TRBV28 with TRBJ2-7; 7 positions agree with TRBD1. Sequencing was performed on PBMCs. CDR3 sequence reads: CASSPGTATYEQYF. CDR3 bases: TGTGCCAGCAGTCCTGGGACAGCAACCTACGAGCAGTACTTC.